The entry below gives a single T cell receptor beta chain sequence along with its context. The V end was cut by 0 bases, the J end by 4 bases, with 16 bases between. The V gene's germline CDR1 is MNHEY and CDR2 SVGEGT. CDR3 length: 17 residues. In the authors' workflow: Reference gene primer amplification in the assay estimated nucleated cell counts. Clones were read by immunoSEQ multiplex PCR, and TCRdb kept only the in-frame ones, dropping some. V and J calls and clone size are those listed in that table; D and trimming were worked out from the DNA. The sample has 30,000 to 40,000 clones, just over 85% seen once. This entry is derived from a study of blood T cell repertoires in COVID-19. Study at large: Spain, Italy and the United States supplied samples that represented acute and convalescent COVID-19. PBMCs, B-cell-depleted T cells, or T cells were the source of the cDNA or gDNA that made up the material.

The V gene is TRBV6-2 or TRBV6-3, the J gene TRBJ2-4, with D maybe TRBD1 (5 bases). The receptor's source is a woman older than 75 with active or convalescent COVID-19. Sequenced input: peripheral blood. CDR3 region: CASSYSKEPGFKNIQYF. In nucleotides, the CDR3 is TGTGCCAGCAGTTACTCGAAGGAGCCAGGGTTTAAAAACATTCAGTACTTC.